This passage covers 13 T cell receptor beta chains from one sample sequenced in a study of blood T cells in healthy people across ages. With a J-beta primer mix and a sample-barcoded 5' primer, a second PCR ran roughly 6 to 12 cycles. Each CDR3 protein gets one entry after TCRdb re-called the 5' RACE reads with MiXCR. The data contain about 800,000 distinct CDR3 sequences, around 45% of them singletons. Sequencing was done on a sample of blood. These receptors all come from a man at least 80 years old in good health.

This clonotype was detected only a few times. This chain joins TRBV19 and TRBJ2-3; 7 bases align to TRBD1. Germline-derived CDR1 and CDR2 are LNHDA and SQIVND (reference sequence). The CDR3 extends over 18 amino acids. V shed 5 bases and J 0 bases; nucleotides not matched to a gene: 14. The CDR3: CASSDRGPGTQSTDTQYF. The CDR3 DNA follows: TGTGCCAGTAGTGATAGGGGGCCGGGGACACAAAGCACAGATACGCAGTATTTT.

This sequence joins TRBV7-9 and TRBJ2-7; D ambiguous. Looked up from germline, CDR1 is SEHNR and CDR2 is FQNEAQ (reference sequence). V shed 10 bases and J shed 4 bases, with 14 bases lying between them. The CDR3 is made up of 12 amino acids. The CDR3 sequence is CATTPTYYEQYF. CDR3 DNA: TGTGCCACTACACCGACCTATTACGAGCAGTACTTC.

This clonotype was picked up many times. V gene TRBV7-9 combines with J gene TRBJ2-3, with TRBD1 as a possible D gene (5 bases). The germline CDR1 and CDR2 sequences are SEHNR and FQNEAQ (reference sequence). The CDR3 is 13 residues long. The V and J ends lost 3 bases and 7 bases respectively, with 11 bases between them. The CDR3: CASSFDSSNTQYF. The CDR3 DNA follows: TGTGCCAGCAGCTTCGACAGTAGTAATACGCAGTATTTT.

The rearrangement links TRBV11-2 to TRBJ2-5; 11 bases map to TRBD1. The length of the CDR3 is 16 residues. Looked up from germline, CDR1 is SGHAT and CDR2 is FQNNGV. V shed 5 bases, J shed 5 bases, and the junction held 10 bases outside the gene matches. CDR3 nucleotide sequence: TGTGCCAGCAGCCGCACCCTGGACAGGGGGCAGGAGACCCAGTACTTC. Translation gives CASSRTLDRGQETQYF.

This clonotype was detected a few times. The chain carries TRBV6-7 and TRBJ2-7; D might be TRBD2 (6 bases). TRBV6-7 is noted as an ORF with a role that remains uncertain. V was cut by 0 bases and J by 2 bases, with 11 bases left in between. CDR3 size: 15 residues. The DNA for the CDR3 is TGTGCCAGCAGTTACTCGACTCGCGGGACCTACGAGCAGTACTTC. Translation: CASSYSTRGTYEQYF.

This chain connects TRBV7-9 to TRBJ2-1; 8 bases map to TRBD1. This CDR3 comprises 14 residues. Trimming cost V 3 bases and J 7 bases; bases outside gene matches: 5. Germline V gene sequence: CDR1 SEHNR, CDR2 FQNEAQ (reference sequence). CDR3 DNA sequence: TGTGCCAGCAGCTTTGGGGACAGGTGGAATGAGCAGTTCTTC. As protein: CASSFGDRWNEQFF.

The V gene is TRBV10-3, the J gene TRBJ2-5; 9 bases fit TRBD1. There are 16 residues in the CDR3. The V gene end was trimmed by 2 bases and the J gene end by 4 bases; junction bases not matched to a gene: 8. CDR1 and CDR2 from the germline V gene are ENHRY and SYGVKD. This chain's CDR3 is CAISETKTGGRETQYF. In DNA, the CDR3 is TGTGCCATCAGTGAGACCAAGACAGGGGGTCGAGAGACCCAGTACTTC.

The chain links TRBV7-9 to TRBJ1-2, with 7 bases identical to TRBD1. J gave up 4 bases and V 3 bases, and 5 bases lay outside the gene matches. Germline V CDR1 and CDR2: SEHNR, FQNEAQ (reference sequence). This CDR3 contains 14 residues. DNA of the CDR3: TGTGCCAGCAGCTTCGGACAGGAGAGCTATGGCTACACCTTC. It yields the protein CASSFGQESYGYTF.

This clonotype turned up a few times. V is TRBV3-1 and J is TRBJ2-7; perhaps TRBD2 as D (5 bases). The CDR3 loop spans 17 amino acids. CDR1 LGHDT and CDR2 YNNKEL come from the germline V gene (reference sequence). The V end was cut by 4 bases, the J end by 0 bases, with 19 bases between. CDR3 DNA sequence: TGTGCCAGCAGCCCTAGCCCTGGCAGGACCAACTCCTACGAGCAGTACTTC. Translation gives CASSPSPGRTNSYEQYF.

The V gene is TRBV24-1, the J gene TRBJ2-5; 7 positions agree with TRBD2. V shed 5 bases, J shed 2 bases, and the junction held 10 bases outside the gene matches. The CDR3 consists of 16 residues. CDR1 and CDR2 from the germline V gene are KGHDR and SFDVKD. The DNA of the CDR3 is TGTGCCACCAGTGGCCCCTGGGACGGGGGGCAAGAGACCCAGTACTTC. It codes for CATSGPWDGGQETQYF.

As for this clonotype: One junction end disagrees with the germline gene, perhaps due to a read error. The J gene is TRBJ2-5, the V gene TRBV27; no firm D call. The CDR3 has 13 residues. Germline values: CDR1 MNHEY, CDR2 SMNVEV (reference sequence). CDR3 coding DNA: TGTGCCGGCAGTTTATCGAGGCAAGAGACCCAGTACTTC. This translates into CAGSLSRQETQYF.

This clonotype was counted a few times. As DNA, the CDR3 is TGTGCCAGCAGCCAAGAGAGACTAGCGGGAGTATTTCCAGATACGCAGTATTTT. Its translation is CASSQERLAGVFPDTQYF. The rearrangement uses TRBV4-2 and TRBJ2-3; 12 bases agree with TRBD2. The germline gives CDR1 LGHNA, CDR2 YNFKEQ. The CDR3 is 18 residues long. V lost 0 bases to trimming and J lost 4 bases; unmatched junction nucleotides: 8.

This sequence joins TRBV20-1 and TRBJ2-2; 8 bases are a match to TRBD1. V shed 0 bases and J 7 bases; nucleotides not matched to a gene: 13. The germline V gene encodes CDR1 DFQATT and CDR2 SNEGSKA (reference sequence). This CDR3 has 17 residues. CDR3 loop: CSARDGAGGSLVGELFF. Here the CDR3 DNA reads TGCAGTGCTAGAGATGGGGCAGGGGGCTCTCTCGTCGGGGAGCTGTTTTTT.